The present entry profiles one T cell receptor (beta chain) with its context. Antigen: not known. The sample comes from a study of T cell responses to AZD1222 COVID-19 vaccine. General observations from the study: Dominant at 160-218 and 743-854, vaccine-associated CD4 TCRs also spanned spike. Donors skewed white British and female; clonal diversity was possibly underestimated. The study sampled repertoires only after the peak T cell response.

TCRdb's table, derived via immunoSEQ multiplex PCR, lists solely in-frame clones and lacks some. The sample includes 180,000 or so clones, 92% of them seen just once. Germline lookup yields CDR1 MNHEY and CDR2 SVGAGI. V was shortened by 8 bases and J by 6 bases, with 14 bases between the two germline ends. The CDR3 is 12 amino acids. Here the sequenced sample was peripheral blood, taken 28 days after the second AZD1222 dose. The gene calls are TRBV6-5 and TRBJ2-7; D is possibly TRBD1 (6 bases). The sequence was collected from an adult who received the AZD1222 COVID-19 vaccine. In DNA, the CDR3 is TGTGCCAGCGGGGGCGTCCCTGTCGAGCAGTACTTC. Its protein is CASGGVPVEQYF.